These 18 T cell receptor beta chains were sequenced from one sample in a study of T cells in Graves' hyperthyroidism and ophthalmopathy. The CDR3 regions of TCR beta were amplified from RNA transcripts. Primed by the HTBI set, a first-round RT-PCR was run on the TCR CDR3. TCRdb redid the calling of the multiplex PCR reads with MiXCR, one entry per CDR3 protein. This table holds approximately 610,000 distinct CDR3 sequences, 14% to 15% found once. What was sequenced was blood. These receptors were obtained from a woman aged 40-49 years with Graves' ophthalmopathy.

The table lists this clonotype with a few counts. The V gene is TRBV6-5, the J gene TRBJ2-7; D gene ambiguous. CDR1 is MNHEY and CDR2 is SVGAGI in the germline V gene. Trimming left V 6 bases short and J 7 bases short, with 19 bases between. CDR3 length equals 14 residues. The CDR3 here is CASSLSSRAVEQYF. DNA for the CDR3: TGTGCCAGCAGCCTCTCGAGTAGGGCAGTTGAGCAGTACTTC.

This clonotype was detected many times. The chain couples TRBV24-1 to TRBJ2-7; possibly TRBD2 for D (7 bases). This CDR3 comprises 15 residues. The V end was cut by 3 bases, the J end by 2 bases, with 13 bases between. The V gene's germline CDR1 is KGHDR and CDR2 SFDVKD. CDR3 residues: CATSDGRDNPYEQYF. In nucleotides, the CDR3 is TGTGCCACCAGTGATGGGAGGGACAACCCCTACGAGCAGTACTTC.

The chain couples TRBV28 to TRBJ2-7; 13 bases agree with TRBD2. CDR1 MDHEN and CDR2 SYDVKM come from the germline V gene. V was clipped by 2 bases and J by 12 bases; unmatched bases: 7. The CDR3 runs 14 residues. The CDR3 region is CASSLGTSGNWRYF. For the CDR3, the DNA is TGTGCCAGCAGTTTAGGGACTAGCGGGAACTGGAGGTACTTC.

The table lists this clonotype with a few counts. The DNA of the CDR3 is TGTGCCAGCAGTCTAGGCAGGGACTCCGGGGAGCTGTTTTTT. Translated: CASSLGRDSGELFF. V usage is TRBV11-3 and J usage is TRBJ2-2; a weak D match, TRBD2 (6 bases). Trimming removed 6 bases from V and 6 bases from J, with 14 bases in between. Germline values: CDR1 SGHNT, CDR2 YENEEA. The CDR3 loop spans 14 amino acids.

This clonotype came up many times. V gene TRBV29-1 combines with J gene TRBJ2-7; 7 positions agree with TRBD1. The CDR3 sequence is 12 residues long. The germline V gene has CDR1 SQVTM and CDR2 ANQGSEA. The J segment lost 0 bases and the V segment lost 8 bases, leaving 4 bases of the junction unmatched. CDR3 in DNA: TGCAGCATGGGGGACAGCTCCTACGAGCAGTACTTC. The encoded protein is CSMGDSSYEQYF.

This chain links TRBV7-3 with TRBJ1-2, with a weak D call TRBD1 (5 bases). V was trimmed by 5 bases and J by 7 bases, leaving 20 bases between them. CDR3 length: 15 residues. Looked up from germline, CDR1 is SGHTA and CDR2 is FQGTGA. The CDR3 here is CASSPRFGGGSGYTF. The CDR3 DNA follows: TGTGCCAGCAGCCCACGCTTCGGGGGGGGGTCTGGCTACACCTTC.

This clonotype was observed at least ten times. V is TRBV30 and J is TRBJ1-2, with D perhaps TRBD1 (5 bases). V lost 7 bases, J lost 1 base, and 13 bases lay in between. The CDR3 extends over 13 amino acids. Germline-derived CDR1 and CDR2 are GTSNPN and SVGIG (reference sequence). The CDR3 coding sequence is TGTGCCTCTTCGAGTAGGGGTAACTATGGCTACACCTTC. This translates into CASSSRGNYGYTF.

This clonotype showed up many times. The chain couples TRBV7-8 to TRBJ2-2; D is unresolved. CDR3 size: 16 residues. The germline CDR1 and CDR2 sequences are SGHVS and FQNEAQ. V was clipped by 0 bases and J by 3 bases, with 11 bases between them. The CDR3 DNA is TGTGCCAGCAGCTTAGCGTCAGTAAGGGACACCGGGGAGCTGTTTTTT. It specifies CASSLASVRDTGELFF.

This clonotype was picked up many times. CDR3 nucleotide sequence: TGTGCCAGCAGTCGGGACAGGGGAGAAAAACTGTTTTTT. Encoded protein: CASSRDRGEKLFF. The J gene is TRBJ1-4, the V gene TRBV12-3 or TRBV12-4, with 10 bases matching TRBD1. The length of the CDR3 is 13 residues. V shed 5 bases and J 8 bases; nucleotides not matched to a gene: 2.

Many counts were recorded for this clonotype. The chain is built from TRBV6-1 and TRBJ2-2; D gene uncertain. The CDR3 sequence is 13 residues long. Germline CDR1 reads MNHNS; CDR2 reads SASEGT. Trimming removed 6 bases at V and 1 base at J, with 6 bases between. CDR3 sequence reads: CASSNKNTGELFF. CDR3 DNA: TGTGCCAGCAGCAACAAGAACACCGGGGAGCTGTTTTTT.

This clonotype was seen only once. The gene calls are TRBV2 and TRBJ2-7; 7 bases line up with TRBD1. The CDR3 is 14 residues long. Losses at the gene ends were 8 bases for V and 3 bases for J; bases not matched to a gene: 10. The germline V gene encodes CDR1 SNHLY and CDR2 FYNNEI. In nucleotides, the CDR3 is TGTGCCAGCCGCCCCACCGGGACAGTCTACGAGCAGTACTTC. Amino acid sequence: CASRPTGTVYEQYF. The full variable domain, its missing parts supplied by reference TRBV2 and TRBJ2-7, is EPEVTQTPSHQVTQMGQEVILRCVPISNHLYFYWYRQILGQKVEFLVSFYNNEISEKSEIFDDQFSVERPDGSNFTLKIRSTKLEDSAMYFCASRPTGTVYEQYFGPGTRLTVT.

This clonotype was observed a handful of times. This rearrangement joins TRBV5-6 to TRBJ2-4; D possibly corresponds to TRBD1 (5 bases). CDR1 and CDR2 (germline): SGHDT, YYEEEE. Trimming removed 2 bases from V and 0 bases from J, with 15 bases in between. This CDR3 has 17 amino acids. This chain's CDR3 is CASSFRGWDPAKNIQYF. In DNA form, the CDR3 reads TGTGCCAGCAGCTTTAGGGGTTGGGATCCAGCCAAAAACATTCAGTACTTC.

The chain couples TRBV3-1 to TRBJ1-1, with TRBD1 matching over 9 bases. The germline V gene has CDR1 LGHDT and CDR2 YNNKEL (reference sequence). The CDR3 loop spans 17 amino acids. Losses at the gene ends were 4 bases for V and 3 bases for J; bases not matched to a gene: 12. In DNA form, the CDR3 reads TGTGCCAGCAGCCCCCTAGGGACAGGGCCCAGGGACACTGAAGCTTTCTTT. This sequence encodes CASSPLGTGPRDTEAFF.

This clonotype has ten or more counts. The chain uses TRBV7-9 and TRBJ2-2, with D tentatively TRBD1 (5 bases). The germline gives CDR1 SEHNR, CDR2 FQNEAQ (reference sequence). The germline V and J ends were trimmed by 6 bases and 5 bases, with 13 bases remaining between them. CDR3 length equals 14 residues. CDR3 bases: TGTGCCAGCAGTCCCAGGGTCGGGACCGGGGAGCTGTTTTTT. Translated: CASSPRVGTGELFF.

This clonotype turned up a few times. The chain combines TRBV6-1 with TRBJ2-5, with 7 bases fitting TRBD2. This CDR3 spans 15 amino acids. The V and J ends lost 2 bases and 3 bases, in that order; junction bases with no gene match: 6. CDR1 and CDR2 from the germline V gene are MNHNS and SASEGT. This CDR3 is CASSESLAAKETQYF. CDR3 nucleotide sequence: TGTGCCAGCAGTGAAAGCCTAGCGGCTAAAGAGACCCAGTACTTC.

This clonotype has a count of ten or more. The chain has TRBV24-1 and TRBJ1-5, with D maybe TRBD1 (5 bases). Germline-derived CDR1 and CDR2 are KGHDR and SFDVKD. The CDR3 is 12 residues long. Trimming cost V 3 bases and J 6 bases, with 5 bases left between them. The CDR3 here is CATSDQGQPQHF. CDR3 DNA: TGTGCCACCAGTGATCAGGGTCAGCCCCAGCATTTT.

At least ten counts were recorded for this clonotype. The chain links TRBV12-3 or TRBV12-4 to TRBJ2-5; no clear D gene. The V gene lost 1 base and the J gene lost 5 bases, with 11 bases spanning the gap. The length of the CDR3 is 14 residues. CDR3 coding DNA: TGTGCCAGCAGTTTAGTTAGGGTGGGGGAGACCCAGTACTTC. Encoded protein: CASSLVRVGETQYF.

The V gene is TRBV3-1, the J gene TRBJ2-2, with a weak D call TRBD2 (5 bases). V gave up 2 bases and J gave up 0 bases, with 10 bases separating them. CDR3 length: 16 amino acids. The germline gives CDR1 LGHDT, CDR2 YNNKEL (reference sequence). CDR3 region: CASSQYGNSNTGELFF. The CDR3 region has the DNA TGTGCCAGCAGCCAATACGGGAACTCGAACACCGGGGAGCTGTTTTTT.